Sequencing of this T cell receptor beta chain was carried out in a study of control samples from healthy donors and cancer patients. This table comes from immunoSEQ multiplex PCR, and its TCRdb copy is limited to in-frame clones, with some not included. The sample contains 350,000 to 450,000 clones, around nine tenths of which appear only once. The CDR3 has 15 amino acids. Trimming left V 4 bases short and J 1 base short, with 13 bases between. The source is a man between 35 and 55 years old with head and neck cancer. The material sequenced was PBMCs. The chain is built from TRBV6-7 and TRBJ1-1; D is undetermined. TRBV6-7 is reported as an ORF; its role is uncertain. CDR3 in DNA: TGTGCCAGCAGTTCGTGGAGGTTCTCGAACACTGAAGCTTTCTTT. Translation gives CASSSWRFSNTEAFF.